Each of the 9 T cell receptor beta chains below was sequenced from the same sample in a study of T cell responses to AZD1222 COVID-19 vaccine. The assay was immunoSEQ multiplex PCR, and TCRdb's table has in-frame clones only and misses some. The sample carries 120,000 or so clones, 92% recorded once. The sequencing used peripheral blood, collected on day 0 of AZD1222 vaccination. These receptors originate from an adult in good health.

The chain uses TRBV6-5 and TRBJ2-1; D is perhaps TRBD1 (6 bases). V was cut by 7 bases and J by 5 bases, with 9 bases left in between. The CDR3 sequence is 12 residues long. Per germline, CDR1 MNHEY and CDR2 SVGAGI. The CDR3 loop is CASITGNNEQFF. In DNA, the CDR3 is TGTGCCAGCATTACAGGGAACAATGAGCAGTTCTTC.

This chain links TRBV6-6 with TRBJ1-6; D is uncertain. V lost 6 bases, J lost 5 bases, and 14 bases lay in between. Germline V gene sequence: CDR1 MNHNY, CDR2 SVGAGI (reference sequence). The CDR3 totals 15 residues. The CDR3 sequence is CASRDRRRDNSPLHF. CDR3 DNA sequence: TGTGCCAGCAGGGACCGCCGCCGGGATAATTCACCCCTCCACTTT.

This chain joins TRBV19 and TRBJ2-7, with D tentatively TRBD1 (6 bases). This CDR3 is 13 amino acids long. V was shortened by 6 bases and J by 3 bases, with 12 bases between the two germline ends. Germline loops: CDR1 LNHDA, CDR2 SQIVND (reference sequence). The CDR3 region is CASSITGSYEQYF. The CDR3, as DNA: TGTGCCAGTAGCATAACAGGGAGCTACGAGCAGTACTTC.

The V call is TRBV19, the J call TRBJ2-3, with a weak D call TRBD2 (7 bases). The length of the CDR3 is 15 residues. Trimming shortened V by 9 bases and J by 0 bases, and 16 bases separated the two germline ends. Per germline, CDR1 LNHDA and CDR2 SQIVND (reference sequence). This CDR3 reads CASRHAGASTDTQYF. The CDR3 DNA reads TGTGCCAGCCGCCACGCGGGGGCCAGCACAGATACGCAGTATTTT.

The rearrangement joins TRBV4-3 to TRBJ2-7; unclear D gene. V lost 4 bases and J lost 2, with 15 bases in between. This CDR3 region has 15 residues. Germline CDR1 reads LGHNA; CDR2 reads YSLEER. CDR3 nucleotide sequence: TGCGCCAGCAGCCCAACACTGGCCGGAACCTACGAGCAGTACTTC. Translating it yields CASSPTLAGTYEQYF.

V usage is TRBV29-1 and J usage is TRBJ1-2; tentatively, D is TRBD1 (6 bases). The CDR3 is made up of 14 amino acids. The germline gives CDR1 SQVTM, CDR2 ANQGSEA. Trimming shortened V by 4 bases and J by 0 bases, and 12 bases separated the two germline ends. The CDR3 DNA reads as TGCAGCGTTGGACCAGGGGATCCTAACTATGGCTACACCTTC. This gives the protein CSVGPGDPNYGYTF.

This chain links TRBV6-1 with TRBJ1-2; TRBD1 might be the D (6 bases). CDR1 is MNHNS and CDR2 is SASEGT in the germline V gene. The CDR3 length is 14 residues. Trimming cost V 2 bases and J 5 bases, with 12 bases left between them. The CDR3 sequence: CASSEHRERYGYTF. The CDR3 DNA reads TGTGCCAGCAGTGAACACAGGGAACGGTATGGCTACACCTTC.

This chain links TRBV9 with TRBJ2-5; 8 positions agree with TRBD2. The germline gives CDR1 SGDLS, CDR2 YYNGEE. V lost 0 bases to trimming and J lost 4 bases; unmatched junction nucleotides: 8. The CDR3 contains 16 residues. The CDR3 DNA is TGTGCCAGCAGCGTAGTTGGTAGCGGGAATCGAGAGACCCAGTACTTC. Encoded protein: CASSVVGSGNRETQYF.

The chain combines TRBV5-6 with TRBJ2-1; 9 bases match TRBD1. Trimming cost V 4 bases and J 4 bases; bases outside gene matches: 6. The CDR3 has 15 amino acids. CDR1 and CDR2 (germline): SGHDT, YYEEEE. The chain's CDR3 is CASSLSGTGYNEQFF. CDR3 DNA sequence: TGTGCCAGCAGCCTATCAGGGACAGGGTACAATGAGCAGTTCTTC.